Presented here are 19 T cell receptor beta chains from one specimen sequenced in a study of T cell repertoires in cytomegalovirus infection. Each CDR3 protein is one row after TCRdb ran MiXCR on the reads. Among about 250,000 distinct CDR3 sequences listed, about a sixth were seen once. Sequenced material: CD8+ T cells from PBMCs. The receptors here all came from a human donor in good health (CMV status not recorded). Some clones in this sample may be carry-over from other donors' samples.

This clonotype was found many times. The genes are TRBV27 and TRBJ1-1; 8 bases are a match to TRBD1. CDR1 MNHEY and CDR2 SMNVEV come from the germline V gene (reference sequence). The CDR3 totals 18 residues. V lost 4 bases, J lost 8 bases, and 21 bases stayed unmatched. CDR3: CASSSTLLELRGRGEAFF. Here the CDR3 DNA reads TGTGCCAGCAGTTCCACTCTCCTTGAACTCAGGGGGCGCGGAGAAGCTTTCTTT.

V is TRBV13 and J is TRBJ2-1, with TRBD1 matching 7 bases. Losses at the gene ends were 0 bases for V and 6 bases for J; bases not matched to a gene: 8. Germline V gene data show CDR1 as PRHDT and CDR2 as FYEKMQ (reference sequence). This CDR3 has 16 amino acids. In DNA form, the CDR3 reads TGTGCCAGCAGCTTAGGCCCGGTGACAGGGACCAATGAGCAGTTCTTC. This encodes CASSLGPVTGTNEQFF.

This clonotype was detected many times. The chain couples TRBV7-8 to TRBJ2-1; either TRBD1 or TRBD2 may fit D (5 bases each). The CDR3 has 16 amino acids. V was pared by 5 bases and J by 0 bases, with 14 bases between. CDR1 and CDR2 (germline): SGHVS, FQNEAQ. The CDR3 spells CASSILRDASYNEQFF. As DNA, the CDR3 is TGTGCCAGCAGCATCCTTAGGGACGCCTCCTACAATGAGCAGTTCTTC.

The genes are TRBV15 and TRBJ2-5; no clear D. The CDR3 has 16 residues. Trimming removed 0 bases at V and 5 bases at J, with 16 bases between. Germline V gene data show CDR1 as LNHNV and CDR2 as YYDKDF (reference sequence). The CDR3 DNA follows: TGTGCCACCAGCAGAGATGGCGTGGAGAAAAGGGAGACCCAGTACTTC. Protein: CATSRDGVEKRETQYF.

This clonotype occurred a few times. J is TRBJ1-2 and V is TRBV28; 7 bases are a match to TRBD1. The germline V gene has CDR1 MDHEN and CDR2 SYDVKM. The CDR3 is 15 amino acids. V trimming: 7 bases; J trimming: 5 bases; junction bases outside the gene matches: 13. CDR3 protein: CASNPRDRGIYGYTF. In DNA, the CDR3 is TGTGCCAGCAACCCCCGGGACAGAGGAATTTATGGCTACACCTTC.

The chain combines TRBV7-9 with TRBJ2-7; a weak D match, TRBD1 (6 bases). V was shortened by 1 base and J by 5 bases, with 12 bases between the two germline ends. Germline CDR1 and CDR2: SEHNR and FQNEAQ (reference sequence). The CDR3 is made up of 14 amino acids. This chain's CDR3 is CASSLVQGKDEQYF. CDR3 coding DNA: TGTGCCAGCAGCTTAGTGCAGGGGAAGGACGAGCAGTACTTC.

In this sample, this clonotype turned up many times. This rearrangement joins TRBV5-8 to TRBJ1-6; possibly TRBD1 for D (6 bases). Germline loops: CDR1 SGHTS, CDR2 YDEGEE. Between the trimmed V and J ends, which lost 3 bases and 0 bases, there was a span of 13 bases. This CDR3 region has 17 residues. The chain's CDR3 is CASSWGLGSSYNSPLHF. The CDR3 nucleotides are TGTGCCAGCAGCTGGGGGCTCGGAAGCTCCTATAATTCACCCCTCCACTTT.

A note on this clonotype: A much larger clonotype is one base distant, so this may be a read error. DNA for the CDR3: TGTGTCAGCAGCCAGCGGGGGGGCTATTCAGATACGCAGTATTTT. This sequence encodes CVSSQRGGYSDTQYF. V usage is TRBV7-6 and J usage is TRBJ2-3, with 10 bases fitting TRBD2. Germline V gives CDR1 SGHVS, CDR2 FNYEAQ. The CDR3 spans 15 residues.

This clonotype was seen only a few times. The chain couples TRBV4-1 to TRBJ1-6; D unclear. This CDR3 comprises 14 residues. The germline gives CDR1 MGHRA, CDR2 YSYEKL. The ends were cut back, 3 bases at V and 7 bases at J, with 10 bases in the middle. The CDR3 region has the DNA TGCGCCAGCAGCCAGGTTGGACTAAATTCACCCCTCCACTTT. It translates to CASSQVGLNSPLHF.

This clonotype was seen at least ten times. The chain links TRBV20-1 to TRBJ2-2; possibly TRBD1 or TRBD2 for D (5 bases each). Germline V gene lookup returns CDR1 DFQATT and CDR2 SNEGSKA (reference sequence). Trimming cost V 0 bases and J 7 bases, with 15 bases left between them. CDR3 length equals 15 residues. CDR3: CSARDGGTDGGELFF. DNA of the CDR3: TGCAGTGCTAGAGATGGGGGAACCGACGGCGGGGAGCTGTTTTTT.

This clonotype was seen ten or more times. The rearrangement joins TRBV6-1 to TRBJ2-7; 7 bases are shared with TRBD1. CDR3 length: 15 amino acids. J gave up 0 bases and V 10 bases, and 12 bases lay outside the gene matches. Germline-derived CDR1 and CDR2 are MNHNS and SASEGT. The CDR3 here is CATSVETGDSYEQYF. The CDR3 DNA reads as TGTGCCACCTCCGTAGAAACAGGGGACTCCTACGAGCAGTACTTC.

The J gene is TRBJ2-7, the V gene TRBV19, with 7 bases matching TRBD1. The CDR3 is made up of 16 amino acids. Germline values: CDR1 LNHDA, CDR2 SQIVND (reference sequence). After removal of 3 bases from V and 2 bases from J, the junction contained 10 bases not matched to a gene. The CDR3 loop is CASSMEQGILAYEQYF. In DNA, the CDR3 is TGTGCCAGTAGTATGGAACAGGGGATCTTGGCCTACGAGCAGTACTTC.

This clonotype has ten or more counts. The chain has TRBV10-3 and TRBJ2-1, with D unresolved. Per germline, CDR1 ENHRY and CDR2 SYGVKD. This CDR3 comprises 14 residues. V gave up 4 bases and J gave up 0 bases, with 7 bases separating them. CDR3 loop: CAISGLSSYNEQFF. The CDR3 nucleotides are TGTGCCATCAGTGGGCTAAGCTCCTACAATGAGCAGTTCTTC.

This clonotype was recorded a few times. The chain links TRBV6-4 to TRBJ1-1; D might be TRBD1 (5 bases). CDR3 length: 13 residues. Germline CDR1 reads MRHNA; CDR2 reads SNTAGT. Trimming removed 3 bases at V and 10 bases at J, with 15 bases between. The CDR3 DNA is TGTGCCAGCAGTGAAAGGGGCCTTCGCCCAGCTTTCTTT. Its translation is CASSERGLRPAFF.

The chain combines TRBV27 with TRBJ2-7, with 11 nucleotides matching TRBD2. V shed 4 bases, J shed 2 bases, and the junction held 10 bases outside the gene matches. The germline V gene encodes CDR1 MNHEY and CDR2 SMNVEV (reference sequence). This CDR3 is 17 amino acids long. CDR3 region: CASSSMTSGELTYEQYF. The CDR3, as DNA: TGTGCCAGCAGTTCTATGACTAGCGGGGAATTAACCTACGAGCAGTACTTC.

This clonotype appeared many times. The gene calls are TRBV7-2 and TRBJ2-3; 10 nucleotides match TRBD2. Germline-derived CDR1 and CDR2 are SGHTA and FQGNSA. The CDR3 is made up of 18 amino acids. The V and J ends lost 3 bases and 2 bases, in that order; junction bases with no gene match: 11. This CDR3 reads CASSFLAGGRRDTDTQYF. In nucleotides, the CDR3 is TGTGCCAGCAGCTTCTTAGCGGGGGGCCGGAGAGACACAGATACGCAGTATTTT.

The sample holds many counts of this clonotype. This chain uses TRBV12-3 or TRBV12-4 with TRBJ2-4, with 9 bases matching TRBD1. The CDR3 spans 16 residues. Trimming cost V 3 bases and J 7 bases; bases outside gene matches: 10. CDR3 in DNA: TGTGCCAGCAGTTTCCTGTGGACAGGGGAAGGGAACATTCAGTACTTC. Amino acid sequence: CASSFLWTGEGNIQYF.

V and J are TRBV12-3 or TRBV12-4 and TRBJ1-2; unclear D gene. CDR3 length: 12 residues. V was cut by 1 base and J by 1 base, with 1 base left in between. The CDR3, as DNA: TGTGCCAGCAGTTTAGTTAACTATGGCTACACCTTC. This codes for CASSLVNYGYTF.

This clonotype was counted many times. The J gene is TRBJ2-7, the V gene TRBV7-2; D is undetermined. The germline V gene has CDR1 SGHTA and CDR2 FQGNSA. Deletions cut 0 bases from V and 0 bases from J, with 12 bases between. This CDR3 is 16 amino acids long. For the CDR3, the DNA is TGTGCCAGCAGCTTAGCGGTGGCAGACCCCTCCTACGAGCAGTACTTC. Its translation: CASSLAVADPSYEQYF.